The clone carrying this T cell receptor (beta chain) was found many times. Its specificity is unknown. The germline V gene has CDR1 SGHTS and CDR2 YDEGEE. The CDR3 runs 14 residues. Trimming shortened V by 3 bases and J by 3 bases, and 12 bases separated the two germline ends. The sample is drawn from a study of T cells in Graves' hyperthyroidism and ophthalmopathy. Study findings and constraints: Among thyroid clonotypes expanded above 0.001, most also appeared in blood. In validation, the model predicted ophthalmopathy. These predictions came a median roughly 7.1 months before onset. Ophthalmopathy was separated from stable hyperthyroidism by a 13 V-J model.

Amplification of TCR beta CDR3 regions used RNA as the template. First-round RT-PCR targeting the TCR CDR3 was performed with the HTBI primer set. TCRdb analysed the multiplex PCR reads with MiXCR anew, one entry per CDR3 protein. The sample lists roughly 420,000 distinct CDR3 sequences; less than 20% were seen once. Among the patients, aged 18 to 65, hyperthyroidism was newly diagnosed and had lasted under 2 months. The TCR originated in a woman younger than 30 with Graves' hyperthyroidism. V usage is TRBV5-8 and J usage is TRBJ1-1; D gene unclear. The specimen sequenced was blood. The CDR3 protein is CASSSLGVDTEAFF. As DNA, the CDR3 is TGTGCCAGCAGCTCCCTTGGAGTGGACACTGAAGCTTTCTTT. The complete variable domain, with remaining parts taken from reference TRBV5-8 and TRBJ1-1, reads EAGVTQSPTHLIKTRGQQATLRCSPISGHTSVYWYQQALGLGLQFLLWYDEGEERNRGNFPPRFSGRQFPNYSSELNVNALELEDSALYLCASSSLGVDTEAFFGQGTRLTVV.